This T cell receptor (beta chain) was retrieved from a study of shared clonotypes between healthy human individuals. Study as a whole: The donors, a couple of women and a few men, were aged 18 to 49. Study-wide results and caveats: The generation probabilities recorded for non-shared clonotypes fell below those of clonotypes shared by all four donors.

The data were produced by immunoSEQ multiplex PCR, yet TCRdb's version contains in-frame clones alone and is incomplete. The sample lists about 1 million clones, around 82% seen once, with about 0.52% in the top ten. Everyone who donated was a Caucasian adult who lived in Nashville, Tennessee. In germline, CDR1 is MNHNS, CDR2 SASEGT. This CDR3 region has 14 residues. V was clipped by 2 bases and J by 5 bases, with 12 bases between them. On this clone: Its specificity is unknown.

The chain couples TRBV6-1 to TRBJ1-1, with D unclear. The TCR sequence derives from a man younger than 30 in good health. Some clones in this sample may be carry-over from other donors' samples. Specimen: memory CD4+ T cells from PBMCs. Subset: CD45RA-negative fraction. CDR3 DNA sequence: TGTGCCAGCAGTGAACTGGGCGGGCGGACTGAAGCTTTCTTT. It yields the protein CASSELGGRTEAFF.